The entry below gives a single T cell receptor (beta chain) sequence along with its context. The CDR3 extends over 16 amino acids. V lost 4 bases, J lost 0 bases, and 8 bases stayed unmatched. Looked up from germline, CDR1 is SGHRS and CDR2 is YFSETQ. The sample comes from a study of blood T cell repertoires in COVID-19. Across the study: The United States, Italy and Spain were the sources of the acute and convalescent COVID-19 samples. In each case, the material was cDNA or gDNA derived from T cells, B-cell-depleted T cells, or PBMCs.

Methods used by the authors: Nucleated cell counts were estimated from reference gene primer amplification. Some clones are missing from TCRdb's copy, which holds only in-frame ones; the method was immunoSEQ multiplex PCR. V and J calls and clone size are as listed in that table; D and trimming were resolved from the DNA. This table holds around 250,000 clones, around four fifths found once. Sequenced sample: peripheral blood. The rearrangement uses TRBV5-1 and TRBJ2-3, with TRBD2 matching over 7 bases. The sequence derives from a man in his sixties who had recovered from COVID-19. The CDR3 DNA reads TGCGCCAGCAGCCCCCAGTTCGGGGGGAGCACAGATACGCAGTATTTT. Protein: CASSPQFGGSTDTQYF.